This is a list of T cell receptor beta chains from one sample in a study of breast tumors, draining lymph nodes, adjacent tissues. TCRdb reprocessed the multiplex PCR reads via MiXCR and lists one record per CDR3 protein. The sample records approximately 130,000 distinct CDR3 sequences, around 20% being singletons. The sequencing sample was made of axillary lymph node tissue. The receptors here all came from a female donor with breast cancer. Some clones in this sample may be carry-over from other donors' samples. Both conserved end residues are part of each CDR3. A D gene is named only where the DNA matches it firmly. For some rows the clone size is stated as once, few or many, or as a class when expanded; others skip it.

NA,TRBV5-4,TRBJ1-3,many,TGTGCCAGCAGCTCGTCAGGTACCGGAAACACCATATATTTT,CASSSSGTGNTIYF
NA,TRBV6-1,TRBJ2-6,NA,TGTGCCAGCAGTGAAGGACTGTACTCTGGGGCCAACGTCCTGACTTTC,CASSEGLYSGANVLTF
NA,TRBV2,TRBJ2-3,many,TGTGCCAGCAGTGAAGTAAGGAGCGCAGATACGCAGTATTTT,CASSEVRSADTQYF
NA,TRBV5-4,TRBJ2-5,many,TGTGCCAGCAGCTTGGAAGGGCCGAGGGAGACCCAGTACTTC,CASSLEGPRETQYF
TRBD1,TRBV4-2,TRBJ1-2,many,TGTGCCAGCAGCCAAGATTGGGGGACAGTTAACTATGGCTACACCTTC,CASSQDWGTVNYGYTF
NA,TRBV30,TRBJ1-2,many,TGTGCCTGGACCTCCCTATTGGGAGACCCTAACTATGGCTACACCTTC,CAWTSLLGDPNYGYTF
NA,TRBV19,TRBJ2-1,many,TGTGCCAGTAGTAGGAACAGGGACAATGAGCAGTTCTTC,CASSRNRDNEQFF
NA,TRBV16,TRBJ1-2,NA,TGTGCCAGCAGCAGACAGACCTTAGGGGACTATGGCTACACCTTC,CASSRQTLGDYGYTF
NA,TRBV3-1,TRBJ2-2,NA,TGTGCCAGCAGCCAAGTCAGGGTTACCACCGGGGAGCTGTTTTTT,CASSQVRVTTGELFF
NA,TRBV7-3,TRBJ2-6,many,TGTGCCAGCAGCTTAAGGAGGGCTGGGGCCAACGTCCTGACTTTC,CASSLRRAGANVLTF
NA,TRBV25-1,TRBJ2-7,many,TGTGCCAGTCAAAGGGGGGAAAGGGGGAGGGCAATTTCCTACGAGCAGTACTTC,CASQRGERGRAISYEQYF
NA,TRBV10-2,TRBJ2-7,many,TGCGCCAGCAGTGAGTCCCGCCAGGGAAACGAGCAGTACTTC,CASSESRQGNEQYF
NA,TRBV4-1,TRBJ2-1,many,TGCGCCAGCAGCCCGCCCGCTAGATCTAATGAGCAGTTCTTC,CASSPPARSNEQFF
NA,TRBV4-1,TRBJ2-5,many,TGCGCCAGCAGCCGCCCTAGCGGGACAGGCCAAGAGACCCAGTACTTC,CASSRPSGTGQETQYF
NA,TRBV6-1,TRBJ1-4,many,TGTGCCAGCAGTGAGATTACAGGGATCGTGGAAAAACTGTTTTTT,CASSEITGIVEKLFF
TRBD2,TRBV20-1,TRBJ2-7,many,TGCAGTGCTAGAGACTTGGGACTAGGTACCTACGAGCAGTACTTC,CSARDLGLGTYEQYF
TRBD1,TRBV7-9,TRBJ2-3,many,TGTGCCAGCAGTCCTAGGACAGGGTCTATTTATGATACGCAGTATTTT,CASSPRTGSIYDTQYF
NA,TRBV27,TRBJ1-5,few,TGTGCCAGCAGTTTTAGGGGAGGCAATCAGCCCCAGCATTTT,CASSFRGGNQPQHF
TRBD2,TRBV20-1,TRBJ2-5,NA,TGCAGTGCTAGAACCTACGCGGGGGGCCGAAAGACCCAGTACTTC,CSARTYAGGRKTQYF
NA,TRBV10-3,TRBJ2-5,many,TGTGCCATCAGTGAGGGGGGCGAAGAGACCCAGTACTTC,CAISEGGEETQYF
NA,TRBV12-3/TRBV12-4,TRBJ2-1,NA,TGTGCCAGCAGTCCCGGACCCGGGGCCTACAATGAGCAGTTCTTC,CASSPGPGAYNEQFF
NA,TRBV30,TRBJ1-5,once,TGTGCCTGGAGTGCCCCTCTCGGGCGGAGTCAGCCCCAGCATTTT,CAWSAPLGRSQPQHF
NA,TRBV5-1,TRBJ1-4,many,TGCGCCAGCAGCTTTGAGATGGGGGGATCTAATGAAAAACTGTTTTTT,CASSFEMGGSNEKLFF
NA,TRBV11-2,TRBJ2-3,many,TGTGCCAGCAGCCTCGGACTCCAGGGAGATACGCAGTATTTT,CASSLGLQGDTQYF
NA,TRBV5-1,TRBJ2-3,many,TGCGCCAGCAGCACAGATCGGAGACTACAAACAGATACGCAGTATTTT,CASSTDRRLQTDTQYF
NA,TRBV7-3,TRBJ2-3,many,TGTGCCAGCAGCTTAGGATCCGCAACAGATACGCAGTATTTT,CASSLGSATDTQYF
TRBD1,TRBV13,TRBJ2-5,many,TGTGCCAGCAGCTCAGGGACAGGGATGGAGACCCAGTACTTC,CASSSGTGMETQYF
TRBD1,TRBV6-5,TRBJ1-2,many,TGTGCCAGCAGTTTTACAGGGGTTGGCTACACCTTC,CASSFTGVGYTF
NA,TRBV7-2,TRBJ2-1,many,TGTGCCAGCAGCGCCCAGCCCAACCCCTACAATGAGCAGTTCTTC,CASSAQPNPYNEQFF
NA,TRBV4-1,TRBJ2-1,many,TGCGCCAGCAGCCAAGGAAATGGAAGGATGTCCTACAATGAGCAGTTCTTC,CASSQGNGRMSYNEQFF
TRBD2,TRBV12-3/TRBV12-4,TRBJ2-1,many,TGTGCCAGCAGATCTAGCGGGAGAGTGGATGGGCAGTTCTTC,CASRSSGRVDGQFF
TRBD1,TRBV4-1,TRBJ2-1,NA,TGCGCCAGCAGCATGTCCGGGACAGGGAGAGGAGGCCCCTACAATGAGCAGTTCTTC,CASSMSGTGRGGPYNEQFF
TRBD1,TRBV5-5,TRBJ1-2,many,TGTGCCAGCAGCTTGAACTCCGGACAGGGGGCTTTAGGTGGCTACACCTTC,CASSLNSGQGALGGYTF
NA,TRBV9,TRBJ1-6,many,TGTGCCAGCAGCCAGAGGGGGGAATCCTATAATTCACCCCTCCACTTT,CASSQRGESYNSPLHF
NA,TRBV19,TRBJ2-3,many,TGTGCCAGTAGTATAGATCTAGCGTTAGGAGATACGCAGTATTTT,CASSIDLALGDTQYF
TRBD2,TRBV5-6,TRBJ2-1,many,TGTGCCAGCAGCATAGGACTAGCGGGAGGCAATGAGCAGTTCTTC,CASSIGLAGGNEQFF
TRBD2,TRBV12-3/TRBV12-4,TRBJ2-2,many,TGTGCCAGCAGTTTTGTAGGGACTAGGCGGGATTGGGACACCGGGGAGCTGTTTTTT,CASSFVGTRRDWDTGELFF
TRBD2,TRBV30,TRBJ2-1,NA,TGTGCCTGGCTTCGCTTTAGCGGGAGCGGTAAGCAGTTCTTC,CAWLRFSGSGKQFF
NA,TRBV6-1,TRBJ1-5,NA,TGTGCCAGCAGTGAATTTGTCCGGGATCCTAATCAGCCCCAGCATTTT,CASSEFVRDPNQPQHF
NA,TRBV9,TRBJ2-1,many,TGTGCCAGCAGCCCGAGGCTTAGCCCCTCCTACAATGAGCAGTTCTTC,CASSPRLSPSYNEQFF
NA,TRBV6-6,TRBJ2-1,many,TGTGCCAGCAGCGGGCAGAATACCTACAATGAGCAGTTCTTC,CASSGQNTYNEQFF
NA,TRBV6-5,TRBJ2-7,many,TGTGCCAGCAGCCCCCCCGGGACCGAGCAGTACTTC,CASSPPGTEQYF
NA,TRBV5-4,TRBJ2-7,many,TGTGCCAGCAGCTGGGTAGGGGCGCGGGAGCAGTACTTC,CASSWVGAREQYF
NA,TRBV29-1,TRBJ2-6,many,TGCAGCGTTGGGTGGGGGGGGGCCAACGTCCTGACTTTC,CSVGWGGANVLTF
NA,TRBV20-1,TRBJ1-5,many,TGCAGTGCTATTGAGTCTCAACGTCAGCCCCAGCATTTT,CSAIESQRQPQHF
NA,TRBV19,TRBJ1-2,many,TGTGCCAGTAGTGCGGTAGACAGATACTATGGCTACACCTTC,CASSAVDRYYGYTF
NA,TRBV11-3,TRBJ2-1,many,TGTGCCAGCAGCTTAGAGGCGGGACCCCCCTACAATGAGCAGTTCTTC,CASSLEAGPPYNEQFF
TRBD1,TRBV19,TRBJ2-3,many,TGTGCCAGTAGTGGACGGACAGGGGCCACAGATACGCAGTATTTT,CASSGRTGATDTQYF
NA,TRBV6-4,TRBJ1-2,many,TGTGCCAGCAGTGATTACGGCTACACCTTC,CASSDYGYTF
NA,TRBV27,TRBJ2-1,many,TGTGCCAGCAGCCTTAACGGGGGTTACAATGAGCAGTTCTTC,CASSLNGGYNEQFF
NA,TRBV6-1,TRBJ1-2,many,TGTGCCAGCAGTGAAAGGGGGGTTGAAGGCTACACCTTC,CASSERGVEGYTF
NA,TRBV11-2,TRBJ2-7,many,TGTGCCAGCAGCTTCGGGGGCGAGCAGTACTTC,CASSFGGEQYF
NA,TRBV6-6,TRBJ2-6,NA,TGTGCCAGCAGTTATTGGGGTAGGGGGGCGAGTGGGGCCAACGTCCTGACTTTC,CASSYWGRGASGANVLTF